This TCR beta chain was sequenced during a study of cytomegalovirus exposure and HLA in healthy donors. Primers included in the PCR were 60 Vbeta and 13 Jbeta primers. Sequencing was performed with immunoSEQ multiplex PCR; in TCRdb, only in-frame clones are kept and a portion is missing. This sample carries about 180,000 clones, over 60% of them seen once, and the ten largest clones take around 6%. Concerning this clone itself: The target antigen is unknown.

The study's findings and limits: An analysis was carried out later, and it reportedly showed fewer N-insertions in an Asian-associated ancestry cluster than the roughly 670-donor mean. Association of 15,000 to 20,000 TCR beta sequences with HLA alleles was found at 0.05 false discovery rate in a later analysis. While the bulk of TCR sequences proved rare, some public TCRs turned up in many donors. The study flagged around 160 TCR beta chains as cytomegalovirus-associated.

This CDR3 has 19 amino acids. The source material was PBMCs. V is TRBV21-1 and J is TRBJ2-3; the DNA was not used to check the table's D call, TRBD2. TRBV21-1 is designated a pseudogene. The source of this sequence is a man aged 35-49 years in good health and CMV-seronegative. As DNA, the CDR3 is TGTGCCAGCAGCACGTCGGGACTAGCGGGAGACCACCAACCAAATACGCAGTATTTT. Protein product: CASSTSGLAGDHQPNTQYF.